The 3 T cell receptor beta chains listed next were all sequenced from one sample in a study of glioma-infiltrating T cells. Using RNA template, CDR3s of TCR alpha and beta were amplified with iRepertoire arm-PCR. TCRdb re-called the multiplex PCR reads through MiXCR, storing one row per CDR3 protein. The sample includes 100,000 to 150,000 distinct CDR3 sequences, 24% of them seen just once. Sequencing input: glioma tissue, nonneoplastic brain tissue, or PBMCs (not recorded which). Receptors were obtained from a human donor with low-grade glioma or glioblastoma, undergoing nonglioma brain surgery, or in good health (not recorded which).

This clonotype was counted a few times. The chain links TRBV12-3 or TRBV12-4 to TRBJ1-4, with TRBD1 as a possible D gene (5 bases). This CDR3 is built from 13 residues. Trimming took off 8 bases at V and 5 bases at J, with 12 bases between the two ends. DNA of the CDR3: TGTGCCAGCCGGCGGACAAGGAATGAAAAACTGTTTTTT. It is translated as CASRRTRNEKLFF.

This clonotype was recorded a few times. The rearrangement joins TRBV4-1 to TRBJ2-1; perhaps D is TRBD1 or TRBD2 (5 bases each). This CDR3 is 15 amino acids long. V lost 3 bases, J lost 12 bases, and 21 bases lay in between. The germline V gene has CDR1 MGHRA and CDR2 YSYEKL. CDR3 sequence: CASSHNRDDQSGQFF. The CDR3 coding sequence is TGCGCCAGCAGCCACAACCGGGACGATCAATCTGGGCAGTTCTTC.

This clonotype turned up a few times. The chain recombines TRBV18 with TRBJ2-7, with D possibly being TRBD2 (5 bases). The CDR3 loop spans 12 amino acids. Trimming took 3 bases from V and 2 from J, leaving 5 bases between them. Germline values: CDR1 KGHSH, CDR2 LQKENI. CDR3 loop: CASSPGTYEQYV. Here the CDR3 DNA reads TGTGCCAGCTCACCCGGGACCTACGAGCAGTACGTC.